This T cell receptor (beta chain) was captured by sequencing in a study of CD8 T cells in Susac syndrome. CD8+ and CD4+ T cells from blood underwent TCR beta sequencing, which was carried out in a high-throughput format. The TEMRA cells underwent FACS enrichment, while the CD8+ and CD4+ T cells underwent negative isolation. RNA, at about 0.45 to 1 ug, was reverse transcribed with random hexamers. Multiplex immunoSEQ PCR targeted 54 Vbeta and 13 Jbeta TCR beta segments. A single record per CDR3 protein comes from TCRdb applying MiXCR to the immunoSEQ multiplex PCR reads. This table has some 260,000 distinct CDR3 sequences, around 83% appearing once. The receptor's source is a human donor with multiple sclerosis. The sample consisted of CD8+ T cells from PBMCs.

The CDR3 region is CASSVDGITDTQYF. Written as DNA, the CDR3 is TGTGCCAGCAGCGTAGACGGGATCACAGATACGCAGTATTTT. The chain employs TRBV9 and TRBJ2-3; D is perhaps TRBD2 (5 bases). V dropped 0 bases and J dropped 2 bases, with 7 bases sitting between them. Germline values: CDR1 SGDLS, CDR2 YYNGEE. CDR3 length: 14 amino acids.